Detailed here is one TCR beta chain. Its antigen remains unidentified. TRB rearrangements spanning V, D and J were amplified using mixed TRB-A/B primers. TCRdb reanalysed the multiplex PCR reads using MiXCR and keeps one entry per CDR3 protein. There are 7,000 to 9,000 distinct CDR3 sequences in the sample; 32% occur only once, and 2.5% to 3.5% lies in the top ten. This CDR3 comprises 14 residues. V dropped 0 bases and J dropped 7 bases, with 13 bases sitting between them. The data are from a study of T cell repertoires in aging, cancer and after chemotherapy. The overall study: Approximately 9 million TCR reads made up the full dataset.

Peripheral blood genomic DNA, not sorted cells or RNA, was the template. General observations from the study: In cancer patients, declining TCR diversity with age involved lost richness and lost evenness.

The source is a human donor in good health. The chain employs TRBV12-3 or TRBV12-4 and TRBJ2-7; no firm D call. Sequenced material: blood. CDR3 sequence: CASSLAGSSVEQYF. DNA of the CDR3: TGTGCCAGCAGTTTAGCCGGCAGCTCCGTGGAGCAGTACTTC.